These T cell receptor beta chains were read from a single sample in a study of blood T cell repertoires in COVID-19. The assay was immunoSEQ multiplex PCR, and TCRdb's table has in-frame clones only and misses some. The sample carries some 180,000 clones, roughly 79% recorded once. Sequenced input: peripheral blood. Every receptor here comes from a woman between 40 and 50 years old with COVID-19, enrolled during active disease. Each CDR3 is given with its conserved first and last residue. Each record gives: D gene, J gene, V gene, clone size, CDR3 protein, CDR3 DNA. A D gene is named only where the DNA matches it firmly. Size is stated for part of the rows, as once, few or many counts, or as a class when the clone is expanded.

>TRBD1|TRBJ2-7|TRBV6-5|NA
CASSYPGTEYEQYF
TGTGCCAGCAGTTACCCAGGGACAGAGTACGAGCAGTACTTC
>NA|TRBJ2-5|TRBV28|NA
CASSLGGGVETQYF
TGTGCCAGCAGCTTAGGGGGAGGGGTAGAGACCCAGTACTTC
>TRBD1|TRBJ2-5|TRBV7-6|once
CASSPSSGGVGIETQYF
TGTGCCAGCAGCCCCTCTTCAGGGGGCGTGGGGATCGAGACCCAGTACTTC
>TRBD2|TRBJ2-5|TRBV11-3|NA
CASSLGRLAETQYF
TGTGCCAGCAGCTTAGGGCGACTAGCTGAGACCCAGTACTTC
>TRBD1|TRBJ1-2|TRBV4-2|NA
CASSQVDRINPLKGYTF
TGTGCCAGCAGCCAAGTGGACAGGATAAACCCCCTCAAGGGGTACACCTTC
>NA|TRBJ1-2|TRBV27|once
CASRPEIANYGYTF
TGTGCCAGCCGGCCGGAGATTGCTAACTATGGCTACACCTTC
>TRBD1|TRBJ1-6|TRBV28|NA
CASRTTGYGSPLHF
TGTGCCAGCAGAACGACAGGGTATGGTTCACCCCTCCACTTT
>NA|TRBJ2-1|TRBV15|NA
CATSPGYNEQFF
TGTGCCACCAGCCCGGGTTACAATGAGCAGTTCTTC
>TRBD1|TRBJ1-2|TRBV18|NA
CASSQMGQGGYGYTF
TGTGCCAGCTCACAAATGGGACAGGGAGGCTATGGCTACACCTTC
>TRBD2|TRBJ2-2|TRBV5-1|NA
CASRLGGTGELFF
TGCGCCAGCAGACTCGGGGGGACCGGGGAGCTGTTTTTT
>NA|TRBJ1-4|TRBV12-1|NA
CASSPTSGTTNEKLFF
TGTGCCAGCAGCCCCACGTCGGGTACAACTAATGAAAAACTGTTTTTT
>NA|TRBJ2-2|TRBV4-1|NA
CASSTSTGELFF
TGCGCCAGCAGCACTTCCACCGGGGAGCTGTTTTTT
>NA|TRBJ2-2|TRBV6-1|NA
CASSDGQGRAGELFF
TGTGCCAGCAGTGATGGGCAGGGTAGGGCCGGGGAGCTGTTTTTT
>NA|TRBJ1-5|TRBV10-2|NA
CASTPGVSQPQHF
TGCGCCAGCACCCCAGGGGTAAGTCAGCCCCAGCATTTT
>NA|TRBJ2-5|TRBV3-1/TRBV3-2|NA
CASSPRRNFQETQYF
TGTGCCAGCAGCCCAAGGAGAAACTTCCAAGAGACCCAGTACTTC
>NA|TRBJ1-1|TRBV30|NA
CAWSRGGANTEAFF
TGTGCCTGGAGCCGGGGGGGAGCGAACACTGAAGCTTTCTTT
>NA|TRBJ1-5|TRBV14|NA
CASSNTRGMCNQPQHF
TGTGCCAGCAGCAACACTCGGGGGATGTGCAATCAGCCCCAGCATTTT
>NA|TRBJ1-2|TRBV19|NA
CATHTGASGGAYGYTF
TGTGCCACCCACACGGGCGCATCGGGGGGGGCCTATGGCTACACCTTC
>NA|TRBJ2-2|TRBV5-4|NA
CASSLDQGPGELFF
TGTGCCAGCAGCTTGGATCAGGGCCCCGGGGAGCTGTTTTTT
>NA|TRBJ1-2|TRBV9|NA
CASSEGYGYTF
TGTGCCAGCAGCGAGGGGTATGGCTACACCTTC
>TRBD2|TRBJ2-1|TRBV5-1|NA
CASSLGLAYLNNEQFF
TGCGCCAGCAGCTTGGGACTAGCTTACCTAAACAATGAGCAGTTCTTC
>NA|TRBJ2-5|TRBV29-1|NA
CSVYSGGSTLTQYF
TGCAGCGTTTATAGTGGCGGGTCCACCCTGACCCAGTACTTC
>NA|TRBJ1-4|TRBV4-1|NA
CASSQFQGVLEEKLFF
TGCGCCAGCAGCCAATTTCAAGGGGTCTTAGAGGAAAAACTGTTTTTT
>NA|TRBJ2-7|TRBV28|NA
CASLRSGGSEQYF
TGTGCCAGCCTTCGGTCGGGTGGGAGCGAGCAGTACTTC
>NA|TRBJ1-5|TRBV28|NA
CASSQDNSNQPQHF
TGTGCCAGCAGCCAGGACAATAGCAATCAGCCCCAGCATTTT
>TRBD1|TRBJ2-1|TRBV2|NA
CASIMDRGKDEQFF
TGTGCCAGCATCATGGACAGGGGAAAAGATGAGCAGTTCTTC
>TRBD2|TRBJ2-3|TRBV7-3|NA
CASSVAGGSTDTQYF
TGTGCCAGCAGCGTAGCGGGAGGAAGCACAGATACGCAGTATTTT
>NA|TRBJ2-6|TRBV28|NA
CASSFEGAASGANVLTF
TGTGCCAGCAGTTTTGAGGGAGCGGCCTCTGGGGCCAACGTCCTGACTTTC
>TRBD2|TRBJ2-3|TRBV4-2|NA
CASSPQSGATDTQYF
TGTGCCAGCAGCCCACAGAGCGGGGCCACAGATACGCAGTATTTT
>NA|TRBJ2-3|TRBV19|many
CASSWTFLTDTQYF
TGTGCCAGTAGTTGGACTTTCCTCACAGATACGCAGTATTTT